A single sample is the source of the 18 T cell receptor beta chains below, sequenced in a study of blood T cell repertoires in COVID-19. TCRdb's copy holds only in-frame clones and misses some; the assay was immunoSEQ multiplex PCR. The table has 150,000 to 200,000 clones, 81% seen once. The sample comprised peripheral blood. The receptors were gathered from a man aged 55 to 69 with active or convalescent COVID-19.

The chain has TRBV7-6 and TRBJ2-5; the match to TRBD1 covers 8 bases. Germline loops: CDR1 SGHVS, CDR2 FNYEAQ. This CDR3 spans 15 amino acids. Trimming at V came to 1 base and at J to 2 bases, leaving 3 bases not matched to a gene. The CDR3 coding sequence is TGTGCCAGCAGCTTAGGGACAGGGATGCAAGAGACCCAGTACTTC. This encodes CASSLGTGMQETQYF.

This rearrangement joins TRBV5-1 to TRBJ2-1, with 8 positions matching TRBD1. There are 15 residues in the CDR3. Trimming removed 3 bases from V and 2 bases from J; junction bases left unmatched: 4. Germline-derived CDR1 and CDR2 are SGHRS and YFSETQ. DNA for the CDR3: TGCGCCAGCAGCTGGGGGACAGGTGCCTACAATGAGCAGTTCTTC. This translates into CASSWGTGAYNEQFF.

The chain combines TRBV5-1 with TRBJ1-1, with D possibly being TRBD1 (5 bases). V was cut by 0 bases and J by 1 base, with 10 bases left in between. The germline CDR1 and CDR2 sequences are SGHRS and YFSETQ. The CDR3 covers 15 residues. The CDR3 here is CASSLELGPNTEAFF. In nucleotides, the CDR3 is TGCGCCAGCAGCTTGGAACTGGGGCCGAACACTGAAGCTTTCTTT. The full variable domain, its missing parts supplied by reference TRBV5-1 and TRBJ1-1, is KAGVTQTPRYLIKTRGQQVTLSCSPISGHRSVSWYQQTPGQGLQFLFEYFSETQRNKGNFPGRFSGRQFSNSRSEMNVSTLELGDSALYLCASSLELGPNTEAFFGQGTRLTVV.

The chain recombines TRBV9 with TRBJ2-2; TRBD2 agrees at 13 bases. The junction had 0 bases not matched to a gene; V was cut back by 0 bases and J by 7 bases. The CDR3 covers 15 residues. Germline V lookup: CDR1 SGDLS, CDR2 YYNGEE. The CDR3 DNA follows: TGTGCCAGCAGCGTAGGACTAGCGGGAGGCGGGGAGCTGTTTTTT. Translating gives CASSVGLAGGGELFF.

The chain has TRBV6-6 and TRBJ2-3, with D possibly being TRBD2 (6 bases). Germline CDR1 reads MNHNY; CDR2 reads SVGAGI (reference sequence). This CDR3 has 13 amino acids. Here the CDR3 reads CVTGSGYTDTQYF. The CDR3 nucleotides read TGTGTCACAGGTAGCGGATACACAGATACGCAGTATTTT.

This chain's CDR3 is CASGGGEFSTDTQYF. The CDR3 coding sequence is TGTGCCTCGGGTGGGGGCGAATTTAGCACAGATACGCAGTATTTT. J is TRBJ2-3 and V is TRBV6-5; TRBD1 is a possible D gene (6 bases). There are 15 residues in the CDR3. Looked up from germline, CDR1 is MNHEY and CDR2 is SVGAGI. The V end was cut by 11 bases, the J end by 0 bases, with 18 bases between.

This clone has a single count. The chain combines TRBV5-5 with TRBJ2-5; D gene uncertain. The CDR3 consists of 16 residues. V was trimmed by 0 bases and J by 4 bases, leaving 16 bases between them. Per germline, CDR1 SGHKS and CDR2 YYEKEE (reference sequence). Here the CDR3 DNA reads TGTGCCAGCAGCTTGGATGGCGAGCCCTCGGGAGAGACCCAGTACTTC. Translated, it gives CASSLDGEPSGETQYF. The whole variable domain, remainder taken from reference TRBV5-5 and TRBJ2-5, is DAGVTQSPTHLIKTRGQQVTLRCSPISGHKSVSWYQQVLGQGPQFIFQYYEKEERGRGNFPDRFSARQFPNYSSELNVNALLLGDSALYLCASSLDGEPSGETQYFGPGTRLLVL.

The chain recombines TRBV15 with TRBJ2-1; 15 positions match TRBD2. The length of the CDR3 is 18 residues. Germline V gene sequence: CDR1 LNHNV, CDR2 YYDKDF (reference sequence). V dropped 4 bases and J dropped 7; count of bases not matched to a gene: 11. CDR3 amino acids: CATSTGLAGGLGGNEQFF. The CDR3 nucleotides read TGTGCCACCAGCACTGGACTAGCGGGAGGGCTCGGTGGGAATGAGCAGTTCTTC.

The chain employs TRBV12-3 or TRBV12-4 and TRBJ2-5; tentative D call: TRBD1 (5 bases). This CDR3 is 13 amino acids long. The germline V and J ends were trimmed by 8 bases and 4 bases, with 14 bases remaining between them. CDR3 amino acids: CASREGVSETQYF. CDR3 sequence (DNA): TGTGCCAGCCGCGAAGGGGTCTCAGAGACCCAGTACTTC.

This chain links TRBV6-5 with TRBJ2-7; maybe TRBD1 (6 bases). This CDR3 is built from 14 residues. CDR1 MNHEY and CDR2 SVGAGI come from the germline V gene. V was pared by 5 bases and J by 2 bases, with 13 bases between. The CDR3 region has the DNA TGTGCCAGCAGTCCCGGGACACGTACCTACGAGCAGTACTTC. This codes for CASSPGTRTYEQYF.

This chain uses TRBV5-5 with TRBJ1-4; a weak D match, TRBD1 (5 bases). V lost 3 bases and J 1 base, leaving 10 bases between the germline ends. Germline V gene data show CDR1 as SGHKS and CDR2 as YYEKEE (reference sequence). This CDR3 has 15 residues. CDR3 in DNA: TGTGCCAGCAGCTCACGTACAGGAACTAATGAAAAACTGTTTTTT. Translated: CASSSRTGTNEKLFF.

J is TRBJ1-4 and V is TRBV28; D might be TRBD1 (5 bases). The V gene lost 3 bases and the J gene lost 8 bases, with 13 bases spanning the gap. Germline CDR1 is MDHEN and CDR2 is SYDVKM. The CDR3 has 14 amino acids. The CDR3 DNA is TGTGCCAGCAGTTTTTCGGGGGTCCGGGAAAAACTGTTTTTT. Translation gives CASSFSGVREKLFF.

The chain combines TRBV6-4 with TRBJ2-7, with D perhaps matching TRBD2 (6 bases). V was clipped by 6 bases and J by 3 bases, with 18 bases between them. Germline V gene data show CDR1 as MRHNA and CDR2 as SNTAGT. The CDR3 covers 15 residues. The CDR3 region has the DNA TGTGCCAGCAGAGACCCGGGACTGGATCGCTACGAGCAGTACTTC. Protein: CASRDPGLDRYEQYF.

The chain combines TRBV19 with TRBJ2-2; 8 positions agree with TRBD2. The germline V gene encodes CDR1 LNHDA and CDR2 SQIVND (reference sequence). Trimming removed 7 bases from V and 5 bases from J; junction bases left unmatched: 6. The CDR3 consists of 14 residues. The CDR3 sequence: CASNPGGGTGELFF. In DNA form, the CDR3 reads TGTGCCAGTAACCCCGGCGGGGGGACCGGGGAGCTGTTTTTT. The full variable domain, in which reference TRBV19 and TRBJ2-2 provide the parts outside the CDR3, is DGGITQSPKYLFRKEGQNVTLSCEQNLNHDAMYWYRQDPGQGLRLIYYSQIVNDFQKGDIAEGYSVSREKKESFPLTVTSAQKNPTAFYLCASNPGGGTGELFFGEGSRLTVL.

CDR3 sequence (DNA): TGTGCCAGCAGCTTAGAGGCGGTTAGCTCCTACAATGAGCAGTTCTTC. This encodes CASSLEAVSSYNEQFF. This chain joins TRBV11-2 and TRBJ2-1, with D unclear. V lost 0 bases and J lost 0, with 9 bases in between. The CDR3 runs 16 residues. CDR1 and CDR2 from the germline V gene are SGHAT and FQNNGV. Variable domain in full (rest from reference TRBV11-2 and TRBJ2-1): EAGVAQSPRYKIIEKRQSVAFWCNPISGHATLYWYQQILGQGPKLLIQFQNNGVVDDSQLPKDRFSAERLKGVDSTLKIQPAKLEDSAVYLCASSLEAVSSYNEQFFGPGTRLTVL.

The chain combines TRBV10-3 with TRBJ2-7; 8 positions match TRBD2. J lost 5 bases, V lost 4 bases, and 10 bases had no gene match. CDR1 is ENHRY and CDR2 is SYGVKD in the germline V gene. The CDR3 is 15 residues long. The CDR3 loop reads CAISAGRGLGDEQYF. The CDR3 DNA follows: TGTGCCATCAGTGCCGGGAGGGGTCTAGGCGACGAGCAGTACTTC.

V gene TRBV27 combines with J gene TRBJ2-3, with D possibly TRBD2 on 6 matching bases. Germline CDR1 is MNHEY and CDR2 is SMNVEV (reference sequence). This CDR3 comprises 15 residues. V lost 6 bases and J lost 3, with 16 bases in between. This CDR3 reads CASREGLAPTDTQYF. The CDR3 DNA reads TGTGCCAGCAGGGAGGGGCTAGCTCCGACAGATACGCAGTATTTT.

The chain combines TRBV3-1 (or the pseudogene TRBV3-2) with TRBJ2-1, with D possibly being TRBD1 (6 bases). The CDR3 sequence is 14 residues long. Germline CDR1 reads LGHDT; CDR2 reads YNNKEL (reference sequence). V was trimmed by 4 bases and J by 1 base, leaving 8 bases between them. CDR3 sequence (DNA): TGTGCCAGCAGCCTTAGGGGGTCCTACAATGAGCAGTTCTTC. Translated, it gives CASSLRGSYNEQFF.